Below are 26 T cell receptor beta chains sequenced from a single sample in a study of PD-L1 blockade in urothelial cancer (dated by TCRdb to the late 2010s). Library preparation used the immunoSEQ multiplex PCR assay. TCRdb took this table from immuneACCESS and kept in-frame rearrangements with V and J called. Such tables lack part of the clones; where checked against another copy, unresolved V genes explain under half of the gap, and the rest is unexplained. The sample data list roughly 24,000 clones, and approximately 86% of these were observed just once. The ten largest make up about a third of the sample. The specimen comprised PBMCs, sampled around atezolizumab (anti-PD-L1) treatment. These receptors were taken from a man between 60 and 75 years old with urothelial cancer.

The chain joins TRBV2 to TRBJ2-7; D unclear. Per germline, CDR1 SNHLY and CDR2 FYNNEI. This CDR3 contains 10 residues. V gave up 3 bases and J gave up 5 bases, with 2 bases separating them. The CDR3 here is CASSDNEQYF. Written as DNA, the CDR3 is TGTGCCAGCAGTGATAACGAGCAGTACTTC.

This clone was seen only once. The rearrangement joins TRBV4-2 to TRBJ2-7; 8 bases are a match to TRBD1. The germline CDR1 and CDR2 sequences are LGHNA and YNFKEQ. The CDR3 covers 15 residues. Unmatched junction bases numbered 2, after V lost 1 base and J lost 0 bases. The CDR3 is CASSQAGGTSYEQYF. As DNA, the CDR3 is TGTGCCAGCAGCCAAGCAGGGGGCACCTCCTACGAGCAGTACTTC.

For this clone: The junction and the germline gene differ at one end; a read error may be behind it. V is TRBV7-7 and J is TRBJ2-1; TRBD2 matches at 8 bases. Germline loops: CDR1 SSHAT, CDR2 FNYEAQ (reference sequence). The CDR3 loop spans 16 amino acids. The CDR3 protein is CASSLGPAGAANEQFF. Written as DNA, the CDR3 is TGTGCTAGCAGCTTAGGGCCAGCGGGAGCGGCTAATGAGCAGTTCTTC. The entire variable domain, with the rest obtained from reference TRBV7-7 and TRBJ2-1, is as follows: GAGVSQSPRYKVTKRGQDVTLRCDPISSHATLYWYQQALGQGPEFLTYFNYEAQPDKSGLPSDRFSAERPEGSISTLTIQRTEQRDSAMYRCASSLGPAGAANEQFFGPGTRLTVL.

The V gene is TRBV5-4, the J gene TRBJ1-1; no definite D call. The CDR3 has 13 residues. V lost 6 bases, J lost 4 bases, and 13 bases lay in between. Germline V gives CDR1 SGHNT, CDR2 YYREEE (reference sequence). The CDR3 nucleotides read TGTGCCAGCACCGGAGGGCGGACCACTGAAGCTTTCTTT. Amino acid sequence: CASTGGRTTEAFF.

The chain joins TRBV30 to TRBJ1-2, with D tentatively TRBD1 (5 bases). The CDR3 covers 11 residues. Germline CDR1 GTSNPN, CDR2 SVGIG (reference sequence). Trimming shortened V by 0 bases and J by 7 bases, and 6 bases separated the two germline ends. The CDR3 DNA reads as TGTGCCTGGAGTGTCGGGGGTGGCTACACCTTC. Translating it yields CAWSVGGGYTF.

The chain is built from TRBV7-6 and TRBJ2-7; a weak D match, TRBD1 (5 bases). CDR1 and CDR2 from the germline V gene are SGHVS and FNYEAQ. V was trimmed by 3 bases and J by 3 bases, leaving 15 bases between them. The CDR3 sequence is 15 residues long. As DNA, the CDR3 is TGTGCCAGCAGCTTCGGTAGGGGCCCTGGCTACGAGCAGTACTTC. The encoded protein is CASSFGRGPGYEQYF.

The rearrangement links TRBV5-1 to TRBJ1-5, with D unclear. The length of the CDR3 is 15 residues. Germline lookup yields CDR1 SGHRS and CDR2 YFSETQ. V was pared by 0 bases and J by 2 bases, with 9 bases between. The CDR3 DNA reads TGCGCCAGCAGCTTGGAGAGTGGTCGCAATCAGCCCCAGCATTTT. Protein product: CASSLESGRNQPQHF.

This CDR3 reads CASSRQGAYEQYF. CDR3 sequence (DNA): TGTGCCAGCAGTCGACAGGGCGCCTACGAGCAGTACTTC. The chain combines TRBV11-3 with TRBJ2-7; TRBD1 matches at 7 bases. The CDR3 is made up of 13 amino acids. Germline lookup yields CDR1 SGHNT and CDR2 YENEEA. Unmatched junction bases numbered 4, after V lost 6 bases and J lost 2 bases.

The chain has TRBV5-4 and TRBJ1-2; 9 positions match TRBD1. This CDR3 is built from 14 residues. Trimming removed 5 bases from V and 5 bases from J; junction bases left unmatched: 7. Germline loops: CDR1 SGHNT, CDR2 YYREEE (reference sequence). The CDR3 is CASRGGQGTYGYTF. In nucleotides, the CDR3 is TGTGCCAGCAGGGGGGGACAGGGAACGTATGGCTACACCTTC.

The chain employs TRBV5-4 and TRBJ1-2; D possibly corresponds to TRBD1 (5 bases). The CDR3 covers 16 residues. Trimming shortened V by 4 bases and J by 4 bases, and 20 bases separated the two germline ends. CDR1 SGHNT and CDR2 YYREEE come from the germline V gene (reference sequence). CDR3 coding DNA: TGTGCCAGCAGCAAGGACAATACCCAAGATCTCTATGGCTACACCTTC. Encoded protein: CASSKDNTQDLYGYTF.

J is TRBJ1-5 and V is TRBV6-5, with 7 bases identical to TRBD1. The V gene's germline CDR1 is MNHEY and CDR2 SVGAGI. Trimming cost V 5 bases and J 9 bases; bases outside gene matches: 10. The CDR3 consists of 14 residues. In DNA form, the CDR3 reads TGTGCCAGCAGTAACAGGGGATTGGGGCTGCCCCAGCATTTT. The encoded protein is CASSNRGLGLPQHF.

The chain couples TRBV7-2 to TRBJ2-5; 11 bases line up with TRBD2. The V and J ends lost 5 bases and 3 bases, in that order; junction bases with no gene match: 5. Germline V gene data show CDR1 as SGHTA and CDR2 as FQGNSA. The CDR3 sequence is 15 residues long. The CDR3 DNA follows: TGTGCCAGCAGCCAGACTAGCGGGAAAAAAGAGACCCAGTACTTC. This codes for CASSQTSGKKETQYF.

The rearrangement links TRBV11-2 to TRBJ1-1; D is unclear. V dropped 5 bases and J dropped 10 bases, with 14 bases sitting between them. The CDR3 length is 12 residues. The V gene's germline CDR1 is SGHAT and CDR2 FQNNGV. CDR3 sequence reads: CASSQELRVAFF. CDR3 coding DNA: TGTGCCAGCAGCCAAGAACTAAGAGTAGCTTTCTTT.

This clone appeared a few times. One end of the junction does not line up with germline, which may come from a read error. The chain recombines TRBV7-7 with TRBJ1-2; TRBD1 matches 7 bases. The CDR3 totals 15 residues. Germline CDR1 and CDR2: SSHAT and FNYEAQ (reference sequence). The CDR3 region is CASSLERGRDYGYTF. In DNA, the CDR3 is TGTGCTAGCAGCTTAGAGAGGGGGCGCGACTATGGCTACACCTTC. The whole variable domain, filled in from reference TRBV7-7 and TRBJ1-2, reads GAGVSQSPRYKVTKRGQDVTLRCDPISSHATLYWYQQALGQGPEFLTYFNYEAQPDKSGLPSDRFSAERPEGSISTLTIQRTEQRDSAMYRCASSLERGRDYGYTFGSGTRLTVV.

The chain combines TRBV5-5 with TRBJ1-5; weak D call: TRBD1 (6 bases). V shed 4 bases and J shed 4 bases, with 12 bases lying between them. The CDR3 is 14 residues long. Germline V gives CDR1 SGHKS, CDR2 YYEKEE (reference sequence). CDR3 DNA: TGTGCCAGCAGCAACAGGGTAGAGAATCAGCCCCAGCATTTT. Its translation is CASSNRVENQPQHF.

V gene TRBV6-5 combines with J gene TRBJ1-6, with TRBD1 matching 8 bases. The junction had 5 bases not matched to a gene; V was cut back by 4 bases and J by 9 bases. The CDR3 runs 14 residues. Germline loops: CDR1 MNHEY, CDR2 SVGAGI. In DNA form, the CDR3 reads TGTGCCAGCAGTTTCGACAGGGGAAGTTCACCCCTCCACTTT. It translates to CASSFDRGSSPLHF.

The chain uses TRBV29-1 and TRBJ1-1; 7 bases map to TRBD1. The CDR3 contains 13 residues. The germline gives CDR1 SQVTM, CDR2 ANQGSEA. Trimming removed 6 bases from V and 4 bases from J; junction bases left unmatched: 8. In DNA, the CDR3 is TGCAGCGTCTCCGGGACAGAAGGCACTGAAGCTTTCTTT. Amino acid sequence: CSVSGTEGTEAFF.

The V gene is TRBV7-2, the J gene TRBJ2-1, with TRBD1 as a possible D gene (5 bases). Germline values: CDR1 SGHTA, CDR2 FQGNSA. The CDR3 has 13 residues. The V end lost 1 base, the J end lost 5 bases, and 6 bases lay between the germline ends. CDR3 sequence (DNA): TGTGCCAGCAGCTTAGGCAGGGACAATGAGCAGTTCTTC. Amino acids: CASSLGRDNEQFF.

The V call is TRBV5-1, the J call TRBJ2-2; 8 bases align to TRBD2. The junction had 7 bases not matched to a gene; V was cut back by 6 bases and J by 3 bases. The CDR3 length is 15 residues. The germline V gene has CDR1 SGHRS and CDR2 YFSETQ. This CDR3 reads CASIGSGGYTGELFF. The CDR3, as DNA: TGCGCCAGCATAGGGAGCGGGGGATACACCGGGGAGCTGTTTTTT.

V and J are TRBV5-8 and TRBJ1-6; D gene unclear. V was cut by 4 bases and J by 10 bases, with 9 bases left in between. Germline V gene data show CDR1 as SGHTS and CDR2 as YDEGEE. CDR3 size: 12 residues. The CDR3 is CASSVLLSPLHF. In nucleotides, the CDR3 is TGTGCCAGCAGCGTGCTATTATCACCCCTCCACTTT.

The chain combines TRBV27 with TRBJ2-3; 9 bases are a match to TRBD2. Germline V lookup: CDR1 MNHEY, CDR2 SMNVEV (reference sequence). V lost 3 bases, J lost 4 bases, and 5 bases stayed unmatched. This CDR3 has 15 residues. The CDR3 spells CASSFGREGSDTQYF. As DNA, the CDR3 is TGTGCCAGCAGTTTTGGGCGGGAGGGCTCAGATACGCAGTATTTT.

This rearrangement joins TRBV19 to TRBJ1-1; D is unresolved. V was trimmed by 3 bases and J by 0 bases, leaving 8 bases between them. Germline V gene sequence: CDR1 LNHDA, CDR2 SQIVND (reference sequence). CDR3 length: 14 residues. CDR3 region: CASSILAVNTEAFF. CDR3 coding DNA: TGTGCCAGTAGTATTCTCGCGGTGAACACTGAAGCTTTCTTT. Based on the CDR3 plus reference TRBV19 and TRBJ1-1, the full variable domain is DGGITQSPKYLFRKEGQNVTLSCEQNLNHDAMYWYRQDPGQGLRLIYYSQIVNDFQKGDIAEGYSVSREKKESFPLTVTSAQKNPTAFYLCASSILAVNTEAFFGQGTRLTVV.

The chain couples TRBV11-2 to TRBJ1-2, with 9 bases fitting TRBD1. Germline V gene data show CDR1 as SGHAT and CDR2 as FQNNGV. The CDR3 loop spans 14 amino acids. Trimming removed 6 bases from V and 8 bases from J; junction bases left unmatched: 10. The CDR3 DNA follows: TGTGCCAGCAGTCGGAACAGGGGGCAGAGAGGCTACACCTTC. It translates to CASSRNRGQRGYTF.

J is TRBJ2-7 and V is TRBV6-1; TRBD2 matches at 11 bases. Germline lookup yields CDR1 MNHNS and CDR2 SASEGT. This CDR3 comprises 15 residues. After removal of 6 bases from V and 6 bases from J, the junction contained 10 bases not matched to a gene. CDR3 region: CASRATSGSVPEQYF. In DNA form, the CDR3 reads TGTGCCAGCAGGGCAACTAGCGGGAGTGTTCCCGAGCAGTACTTC.

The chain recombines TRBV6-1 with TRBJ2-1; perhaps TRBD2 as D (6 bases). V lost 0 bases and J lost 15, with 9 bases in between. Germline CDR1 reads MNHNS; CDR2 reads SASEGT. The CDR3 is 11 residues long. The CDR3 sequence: CASSEATRRFF. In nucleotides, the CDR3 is TGTGCCAGCAGTGAAGCGACTAGGAGGTTCTTC.

CDR3 in amino acids: CASISGGAADTQYF. The CDR3 bases are TGTGCCAGCATTAGCGGGGGGGCCGCAGATACGCAGTATTTT. This chain connects TRBV2 to TRBJ2-3; 11 bases align to TRBD2. Germline-derived CDR1 and CDR2 are SNHLY and FYNNEI. CDR3 length equals 14 residues. The trim removed 7 bases at V and 4 bases at J, leaving 4 bases unmatched.